Listed below are T cell receptor beta chains from one sample, sequenced in a study of monozygotic twins with inflammatory bowel disease. TCRdb re-called the 5' RACE reads and shows each CDR3 protein once, DNA omitted. This sample's table reports fewer than 550,000 distinct CDR3 sequences. Sequenced: blood. These TCRs come from a human donor with ulcerative colitis or Crohn's disease, or a healthy co-twin of an affected twin (not recorded which). CDR3s include the opening cysteine and the closing phenylalanine or tryptophan. Each record gives: J gene, V gene, CDR3 length, CDR3 protein.

J: TRBJ2-2; V: TRBV12-3/TRBV12-4; length: 16; CDR3: CASSLWRREKTGELFF
J: TRBJ2-1; V: TRBV7-2; length: 14; CDR3: CASSFRTDYNEQFF
J: TRBJ1-2; V: TRBV5-5; length: 15; CDR3: CASSQHPTENYGYTF
J: TRBJ2-1; V: TRBV7-2; length: 14; CDR3: CASSFNSGGGEQFF
J: TRBJ1-4; V: TRBV14; length: 13; CDR3: CASSIRDTEKLFF
J: TRBJ2-7; V: TRBV24-1; length: 12; CDR3: CATSAPRGEQYF
J: TRBJ1-5; V: TRBV12-3/TRBV12-4; length: 16; CDR3: CASSPTGSSGNQPQHF
J: TRBJ2-3; V: TRBV7-9; length: 13; CDR3: CASSFFGGDTQYF
J: TRBJ1-3; V: TRBV4-2; length: 14; CDR3: CASSQNRFGNTIYF
J: TRBJ2-5; V: TRBV9; length: 17; CDR3: CASSENRGLATRETQYF
J: TRBJ2-1; V: TRBV3-1; length: 14; CDR3: CASSQAIGNNEQFF
J: TRBJ2-2; V: TRBV7-6; length: 16; CDR3: CASSSWADRGGEELFF
J: TRBJ2-2; V: TRBV3-1; length: 13; CDR3: CASGTPATGELFF
J: TRBJ2-2; V: TRBV4-3; length: 17; CDR3: CASSQDLDREISGELFF
J: TRBJ2-1; V: TRBV29-1; length: 16; CDR3: CSVTGGASGSYNEQFF
J: TRBJ2-1; V: TRBV10-3; length: 18; CDR3: CAISESRTSGGHYNEQFF
J: TRBJ2-7; V: TRBV10-3; length: 14; CDR3: CAISGTVVTYEQYF
J: TRBJ2-1; V: TRBV5-1; length: 15; CDR3: CASSLVQGIGNEQFF